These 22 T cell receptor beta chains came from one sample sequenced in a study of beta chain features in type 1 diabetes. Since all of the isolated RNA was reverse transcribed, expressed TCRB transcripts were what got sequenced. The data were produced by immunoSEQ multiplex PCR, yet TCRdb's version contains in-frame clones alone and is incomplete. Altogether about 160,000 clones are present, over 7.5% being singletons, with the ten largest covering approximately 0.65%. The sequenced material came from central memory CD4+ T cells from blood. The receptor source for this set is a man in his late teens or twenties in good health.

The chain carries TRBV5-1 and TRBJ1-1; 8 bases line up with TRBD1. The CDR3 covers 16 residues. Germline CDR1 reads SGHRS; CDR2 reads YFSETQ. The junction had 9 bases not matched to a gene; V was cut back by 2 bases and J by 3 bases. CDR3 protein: CASSFMGQVGHTEAFF. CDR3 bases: TGCGCCAGCAGCTTTATGGGACAGGTGGGACACACTGAAGCTTTCTTT.

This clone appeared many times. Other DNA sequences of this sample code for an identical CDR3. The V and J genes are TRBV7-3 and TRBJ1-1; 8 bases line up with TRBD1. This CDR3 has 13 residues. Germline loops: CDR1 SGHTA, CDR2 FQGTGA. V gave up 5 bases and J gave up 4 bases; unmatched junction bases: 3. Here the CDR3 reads CASSPDRATEAFF. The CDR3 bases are TGTGCCAGCAGCCCGGACAGGGCCACTGAAGCTTTCTTT. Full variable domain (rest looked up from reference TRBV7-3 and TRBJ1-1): GAGVSQTPSNKVTEKGKYVELRCDPISGHTALYWYRQSLGQGPEFLIYFQGTGAADDSGLPNDRFFAVRPEGSVSTLKIQRTERGDSAVYLCASSPDRATEAFFGQGTRLTVV.

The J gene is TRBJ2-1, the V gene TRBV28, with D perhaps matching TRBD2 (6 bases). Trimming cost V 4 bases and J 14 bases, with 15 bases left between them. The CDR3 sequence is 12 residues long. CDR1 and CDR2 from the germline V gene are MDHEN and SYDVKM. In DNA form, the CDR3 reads TGTGCCAGCAGTTCCGGGACTTTTATTAAGTTCTTC. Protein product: CASSSGTFIKFF. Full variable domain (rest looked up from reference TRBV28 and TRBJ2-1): DVKVTQSSRYLVKRTGEKVFLECVQDMDHENMFWYRQDPGLGLRLIYFSYDVKMKEKGDIPEGYSVSREKKERFSLILESASTNQTSMYLCASSSGTFIKFFGPGTRLTVL.

The CDR3 is CASRRGRDRVIYGYTF. As DNA, the CDR3 is TGTGCCAGCAGGCGTGGCCGGGACAGGGTAATCTATGGCTACACCTTC. This chain links TRBV28 with TRBJ1-2, with TRBD1 matching over 9 bases. Losses at the gene ends were 6 bases for V and 4 bases for J; bases not matched to a gene: 12. The CDR3 is made up of 16 amino acids. CDR1 is MDHEN, CDR2 SYDVKM, per germline.

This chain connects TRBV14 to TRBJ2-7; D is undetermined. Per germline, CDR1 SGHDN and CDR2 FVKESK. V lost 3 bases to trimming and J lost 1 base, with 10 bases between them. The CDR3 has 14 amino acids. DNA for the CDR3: TGTGCCAGCAGCCAGCGGATACATTCCTACGAGCAGTACTTC. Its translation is CASSQRIHSYEQYF.

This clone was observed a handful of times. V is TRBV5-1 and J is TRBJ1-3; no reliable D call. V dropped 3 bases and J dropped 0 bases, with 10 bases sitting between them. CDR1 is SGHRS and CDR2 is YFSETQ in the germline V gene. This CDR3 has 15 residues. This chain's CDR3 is CASSYGILSGNTIYF. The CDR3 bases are TGCGCCAGCAGCTACGGGATTCTCTCTGGAAACACCATATATTTT.

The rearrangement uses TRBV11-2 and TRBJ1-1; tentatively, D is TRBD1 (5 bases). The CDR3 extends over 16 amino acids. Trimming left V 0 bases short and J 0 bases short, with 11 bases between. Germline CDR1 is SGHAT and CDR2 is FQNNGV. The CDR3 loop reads CASSLDLVGVNTEAFF. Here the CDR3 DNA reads TGTGCCAGCAGCTTAGATCTGGTAGGGGTGAACACTGAAGCTTTCTTT.

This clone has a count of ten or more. The DNA for the CDR3 is TGTGCCTGGTCAAGACAGGGGAGGACTGAAGCTTTCTTT. Protein sequence: CAWSRQGRTEAFF. The chain links TRBV30 to TRBJ1-1; 8 bases fit TRBD1. Germline CDR1 GTSNPN, CDR2 SVGIG (reference sequence). The CDR3 is 13 residues long. V lost 5 bases to trimming and J lost 5 bases; unmatched junction nucleotides: 7.

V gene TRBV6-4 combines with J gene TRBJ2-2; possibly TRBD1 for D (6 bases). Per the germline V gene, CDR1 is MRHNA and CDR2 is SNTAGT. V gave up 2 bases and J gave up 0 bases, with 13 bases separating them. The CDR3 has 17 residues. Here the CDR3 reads CASSDTRTASNTGELFF. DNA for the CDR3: TGTGCCAGCAGTGACACCCGGACAGCTTCGAACACCGGGGAGCTGTTTTTT.

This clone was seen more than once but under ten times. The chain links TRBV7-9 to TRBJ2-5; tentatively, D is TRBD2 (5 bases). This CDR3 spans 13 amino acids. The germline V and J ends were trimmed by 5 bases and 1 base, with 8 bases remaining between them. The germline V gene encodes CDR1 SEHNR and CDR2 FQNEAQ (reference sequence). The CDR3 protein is CASSERLQETQYF. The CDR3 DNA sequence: TGTGCCAGCAGCGAGCGGCTCCAAGAGACCCAGTACTTC.

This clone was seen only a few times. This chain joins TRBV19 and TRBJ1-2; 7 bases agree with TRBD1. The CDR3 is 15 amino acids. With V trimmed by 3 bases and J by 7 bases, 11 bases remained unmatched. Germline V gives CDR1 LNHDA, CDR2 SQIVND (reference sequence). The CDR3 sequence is CASSMSGTALFGYTF. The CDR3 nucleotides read TGTGCCAGTAGTATGTCCGGGACAGCGCTATTTGGCTACACCTTC.

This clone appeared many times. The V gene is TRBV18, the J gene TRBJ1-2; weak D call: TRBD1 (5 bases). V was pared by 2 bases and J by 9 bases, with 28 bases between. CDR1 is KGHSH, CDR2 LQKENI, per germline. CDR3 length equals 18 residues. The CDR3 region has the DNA TGTGCCAGCTCACCATCCCTTGTAGGCGGGACGAAGGCTTCGAGCTACACCTTC. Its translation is CASSPSLVGGTKASSYTF. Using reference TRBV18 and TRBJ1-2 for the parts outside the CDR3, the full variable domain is NAGVMQNPRHLVRRRGQEARLRCSPMKGHSHVYWYRQLPEEGLKFMVYLQKENIIDESGMPKERFSAEFPKEGPSILRIQQVVRGDSAAYFCASSPSLVGGTKASSYTFGSGTRLTVV.

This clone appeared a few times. Written as DNA, the CDR3 is TGTGCCAGCAGCCAAGCGGGGGGCCTCCTTGAGACCCAGTACTTC. Its translation: CASSQAGGLLETQYF. This sequence joins TRBV7-2 and TRBJ2-5, with 9 bases fitting TRBD2. After removal of 5 bases from V and 5 bases from J, the junction contained 9 bases not matched to a gene. The CDR3 spans 15 residues. Germline V lookup: CDR1 SGHTA, CDR2 FQGNSA.

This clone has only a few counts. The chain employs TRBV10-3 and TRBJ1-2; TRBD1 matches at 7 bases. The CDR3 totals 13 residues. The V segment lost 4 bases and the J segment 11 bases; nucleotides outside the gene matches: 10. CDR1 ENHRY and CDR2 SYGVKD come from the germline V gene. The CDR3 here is CAISAQTGYEYTF. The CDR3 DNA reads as TGTGCCATCAGTGCCCAGACAGGGTATGAATACACCTTC.

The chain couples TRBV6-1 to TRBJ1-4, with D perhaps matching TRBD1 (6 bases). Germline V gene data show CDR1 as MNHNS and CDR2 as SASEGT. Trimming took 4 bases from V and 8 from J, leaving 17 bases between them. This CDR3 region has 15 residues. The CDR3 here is CASSAIRNQGEKLFF. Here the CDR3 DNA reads TGTGCCAGCAGTGCCATTCGGAACCAGGGGGAAAAACTGTTTTTT.

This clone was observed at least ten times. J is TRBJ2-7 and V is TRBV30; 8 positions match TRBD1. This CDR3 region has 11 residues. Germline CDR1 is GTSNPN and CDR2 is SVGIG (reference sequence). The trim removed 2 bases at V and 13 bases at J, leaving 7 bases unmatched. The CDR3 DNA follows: TGTGCCTGGAGTAGGAGGGGACAGGCCTACTTC. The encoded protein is CAWSRRGQAYF. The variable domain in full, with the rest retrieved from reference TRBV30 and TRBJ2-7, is SQTIHQWPATLVQPVGSPLSLECTVEGTSNPNLYWYRQAAGRGLQLLFYSVGIGQISSEVPQNLSASRPQDRQFILSSKKLLLSDSGFYLCAWSRRGQAYFGPGTRLTVT.

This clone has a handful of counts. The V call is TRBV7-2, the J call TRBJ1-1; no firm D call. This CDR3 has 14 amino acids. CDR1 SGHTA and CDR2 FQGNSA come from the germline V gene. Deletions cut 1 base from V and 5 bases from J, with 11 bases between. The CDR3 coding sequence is TGTGCCAGCAGCTTAGGGAACCGGGTGACTGAAGCTTTCTTT. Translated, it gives CASSLGNRVTEAFF.

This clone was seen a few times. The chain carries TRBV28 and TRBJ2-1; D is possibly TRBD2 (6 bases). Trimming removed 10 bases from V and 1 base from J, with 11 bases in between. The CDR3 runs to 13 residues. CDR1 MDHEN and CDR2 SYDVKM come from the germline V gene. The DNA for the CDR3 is TGTGCCACCTCAGGGACTTCCTACAATGAGCAGTTCTTC. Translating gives CATSGTSYNEQFF.

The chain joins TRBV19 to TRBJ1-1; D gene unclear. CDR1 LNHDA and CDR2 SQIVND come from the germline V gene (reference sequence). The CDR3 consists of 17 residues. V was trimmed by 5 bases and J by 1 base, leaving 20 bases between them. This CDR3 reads CASSLFPLGLTNTEAFF. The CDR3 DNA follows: TGTGCCAGTAGTTTATTCCCCCTTGGGCTGACGAACACTGAAGCTTTCTTT. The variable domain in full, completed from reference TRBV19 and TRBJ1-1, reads DGGITQSPKYLFRKEGQNVTLSCEQNLNHDAMYWYRQDPGQGLRLIYYSQIVNDFQKGDIAEGYSVSREKKESFPLTVTSAQKNPTAFYLCASSLFPLGLTNTEAFFGQGTRLTVV.

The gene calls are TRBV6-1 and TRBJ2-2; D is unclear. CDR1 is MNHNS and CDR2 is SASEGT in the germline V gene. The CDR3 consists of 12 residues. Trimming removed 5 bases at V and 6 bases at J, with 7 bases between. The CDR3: CASSLYPGELFF. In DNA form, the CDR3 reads TGTGCCAGCAGTCTATATCCCGGGGAGCTGTTTTTT.

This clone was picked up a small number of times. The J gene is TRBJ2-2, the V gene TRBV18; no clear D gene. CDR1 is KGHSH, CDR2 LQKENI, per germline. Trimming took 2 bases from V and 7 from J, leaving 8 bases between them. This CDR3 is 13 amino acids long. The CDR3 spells CASSPKAYGELFF. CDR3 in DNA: TGTGCCAGCTCACCAAAAGCTTACGGGGAGCTGTTTTTT.

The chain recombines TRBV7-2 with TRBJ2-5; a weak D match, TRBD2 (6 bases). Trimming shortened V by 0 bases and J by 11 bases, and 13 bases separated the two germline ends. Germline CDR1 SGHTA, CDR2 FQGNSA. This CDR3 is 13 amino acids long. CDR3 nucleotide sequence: TGTGCCAGCAGCTTAGCGGGACGACGGGAGCAGTACTTC. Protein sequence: CASSLAGRREQYF. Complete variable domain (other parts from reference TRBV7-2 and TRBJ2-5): GAGVSQSPSNKVTEKGKDVELRCDPISGHTALYWYRQSLGQGLEFLIYFQGNSAPDKSGLPSDRFSAERTGGSVSTLTIQRTQQEDSAVYLCASSLAGRREQYFGPGTRLLVL.